These 22 T cell receptor beta chains came from one sample sequenced in a study of cytotoxic CD8 clonotypes in ibrutinib-treated CLL. Here immunoSEQ multiplex PCR was the method, and the copy in TCRdb shows in-frame clones only, minus some. The sample includes about 330,000 clones, roughly two thirds of them seen just once. Specimen: PBMCs, collected after 36 months of ibrutinib treatment. Source of these receptors: a human donor with chronic lymphocytic leukemia.

The chain joins TRBV7-9 to TRBJ1-2, with TRBD1 as a possible D gene (6 bases). CDR3 length equals 14 residues. V was cut by 1 base and J by 4 bases, with 10 bases left in between. Germline CDR1 and CDR2: SEHNR and FQNEAQ (reference sequence). The CDR3, as DNA: TGTGCCAGCAGCTTAGAACAGGGAAGCTATGGCTACACCTTC. Protein: CASSLEQGSYGYTF.

V and J are TRBV9 and TRBJ2-2, with 10 bases identical to TRBD1. After removal of 0 bases from V and 7 bases from J, the junction contained 9 bases not matched to a gene. The CDR3 is 17 amino acids. From germline, CDR1 is SGDLS and CDR2 YYNGEE. Written as DNA, the CDR3 is TGTGCCAGCAGCGTAGCCACCGGACAGGGGGGGAGCGGGGAGCTGTTTTTT. It specifies CASSVATGQGGSGELFF.

The chain employs TRBV4-1 and TRBJ2-5; the D is unclear. V dropped 1 base and J dropped 1 base, with 10 bases sitting between them. The CDR3 totals 15 residues. The germline CDR1 and CDR2 sequences are MGHRA and YSYEKL. CDR3 DNA sequence: TGCGCCAGCAGCCAAGTTGGGTTAGGCCAAGAGACCCAGTACTTC. Translation gives CASSQVGLGQETQYF.

The rearrangement links TRBV2 to TRBJ1-1, with 7 bases fitting TRBD1. The V gene's germline CDR1 is SNHLY and CDR2 FYNNEI. The CDR3 length is 16 residues. After removal of 4 bases from V and 4 bases from J, the junction contained 12 bases not matched to a gene. The CDR3 nucleotides are TGTGCCAGCAGTGTGCAATCGACGACAGGGCGCACTGAAGCTTTCTTT. This encodes CASSVQSTTGRTEAFF. The whole variable domain, remainder taken from reference TRBV2 and TRBJ1-1, is EPEVTQTPSHQVTQMGQEVILRCVPISNHLYFYWYRQILGQKVEFLVSFYNNEISEKSEIFDDQFSVERPDGSNFTLKIRSTKLEDSAMYFCASSVQSTTGRTEAFFGQGTRLTVV.

The chain links TRBV5-4 to TRBJ2-1; 9 bases are shared with TRBD1. V shed 1 base, J shed 7 bases, and the junction held 6 bases outside the gene matches. The CDR3 loop spans 15 amino acids. CDR1 is SGHNT and CDR2 is YYREEE in the germline V gene (reference sequence). The CDR3 here is CASSLTGTGINEQFF. CDR3 nucleotide sequence: TGTGCCAGCAGCTTGACCGGGACAGGGATTAATGAGCAGTTCTTC.

The rearrangement joins TRBV11-2 to TRBJ2-1; 7 nucleotides align to TRBD1. V lost 7 bases to trimming and J lost 5 bases; unmatched junction nucleotides: 8. Germline lookup yields CDR1 SGHAT and CDR2 FQNNGV. This CDR3 is built from 14 residues. The CDR3 is CASNRQGFDNEQFF. CDR3 bases: TGTGCCAGCAACCGACAGGGTTTCGACAATGAGCAGTTCTTC.

The chain combines TRBV21-1 with TRBJ2-3. TRBV21-1 is a pseudogene. The CDR3 spans 15 residues. CDR3 sequence reads: CASSKRTNRVDTQYF. The CDR3 DNA reads as TGTGCCAGCAGCAAAAGGACTAACAGGGTAGATACGCAGTATTTT.

As to this clone: The sample holds other DNA sequences that translate to the same CDR3. The chain links TRBV9 to TRBJ2-1, with 7 bases identical to TRBD2. The J segment lost 0 bases and the V segment lost 2 bases, leaving 2 bases of the junction unmatched. The CDR3 is 15 amino acids. Germline values: CDR1 SGDLS, CDR2 YYNGEE. The CDR3, as DNA: TGTGCCAGCAGCGTGCTAGCGGCCTCCTACAATGAGCAGTTCTTC. The encoded protein is CASSVLAASYNEQFF.

The chain recombines TRBV15 with TRBJ1-5; 8 bases are a match to TRBD1. The CDR3 loop spans 19 amino acids. Germline assignment: CDR1 LNHNV and CDR2 YYDKDF (reference sequence). V lost 0 bases, J lost 3 bases, and 13 bases stayed unmatched. This CDR3 reads CATSREGLGQGRSNQPQHF. The CDR3 DNA is TGTGCCACCAGCAGAGAGGGCCTAGGACAGGGAAGATCCAATCAGCCCCAGCATTTT.

The chain combines TRBV6-1 with TRBJ1-3, with D possibly being TRBD1 (6 bases). Trimming removed 5 bases at V and 0 bases at J, with 11 bases between. The CDR3 spans 15 residues. Germline V gives CDR1 MNHNS, CDR2 SASEGT. The chain's CDR3 is CASSSTGNSGNTIYF. DNA for the CDR3: TGTGCCAGCAGTTCGACAGGAAACTCTGGAAACACCATATATTTT.

The V call is TRBV9, the J call TRBJ2-3; 12 bases line up with TRBD1. V lost 3 bases, J lost 5 bases, and 4 bases stayed unmatched. The germline V gene encodes CDR1 SGDLS and CDR2 YYNGEE. This CDR3 has 15 amino acids. CDR3 sequence (DNA): TGTGCCAGCAGCGGGGACAGGGGGCGAGTAGATACGCAGTATTTT. Its translation is CASSGDRGRVDTQYF.

The CDR3 DNA sequence: TGTGCCAGCAGCTTAGAGGGACAGGGGACCCACTCCTACGAGCAGTACTTC. This sequence encodes CASSLEGQGTHSYEQYF. The gene calls are TRBV7-6 and TRBJ2-7; TRBD1 matches 10 bases. There are 17 residues in the CDR3. Per the germline V gene, CDR1 is SGHVS and CDR2 is FNYEAQ. The ends lost 1 base at V and 0 bases at J; junction bases unmatched: 6.

This chain links TRBV18 with TRBJ1-6; TRBD1 matches at 7 bases. Germline V gene data show CDR1 as KGHSH and CDR2 as LQKENI. The CDR3 sequence is 15 residues long. Trimming cost V 3 bases and J 7 bases; bases outside gene matches: 6. The CDR3 here is CASSPGTVGNSPLHF. CDR3 nucleotide sequence: TGTGCCAGCTCACCCGGGACAGTCGGGAATTCACCCCTCCACTTT.

Only one count was recorded for this clone. The gene calls are TRBV4-2 and TRBJ2-5, with 12 bases identical to TRBD2. J was trimmed by 2 bases and V by 4 bases; bases with no gene match: 2. Germline values: CDR1 LGHNA, CDR2 YNFKEQ. The CDR3 is 15 residues long. CDR3 loop: CASSPGTSGQETQYF. DNA of the CDR3: TGTGCCAGCAGCCCGGGGACTAGCGGGCAAGAGACCCAGTACTTC.

V is TRBV7-8 and J is TRBJ1-2; 8 bases agree with TRBD1. The CDR3 contains 12 residues. Trimming cost V 5 bases and J 12 bases; bases outside gene matches: 8. The germline V gene encodes CDR1 SGHVS and CDR2 FQNEAQ. CDR3 residues: CASSIWTGIDTF. Written as DNA, the CDR3 is TGTGCCAGCAGCATTTGGACAGGGATAGACACCTTC.

This clone was found a few times. This chain links TRBV27 with TRBJ2-7; 10 bases are shared with TRBD2. CDR1 and CDR2 (germline): MNHEY, SMNVEV (reference sequence). J was trimmed by 2 bases and V by 5 bases; bases with no gene match: 9. This CDR3 has 16 amino acids. CDR3 loop: CASSPSGLAATYEQYF. In DNA, the CDR3 is TGTGCCAGCAGTCCCTCCGGACTAGCGGCTACCTACGAGCAGTACTTC.

The DNA for the CDR3 is TGTGCCAGCAGTTCCCATCTTACCGGGGAGCTGTTTTTT. Translating gives CASSSHLTGELFF. The rearrangement uses TRBV28 and TRBJ2-2, with D unresolved. V was clipped by 4 bases and J by 5 bases, with 8 bases between them. The CDR3 has 13 amino acids. Germline-derived CDR1 and CDR2 are MDHEN and SYDVKM.

V gene TRBV6-6 combines with J gene TRBJ1-5, with 7 bases fitting TRBD1. The trim removed 6 bases at V and 3 bases at J, leaving 5 bases unmatched. This CDR3 contains 14 residues. Germline-derived CDR1 and CDR2 are MNHNY and SVGAGI (reference sequence). CDR3 coding DNA: TGTGCCAGCAGGCACGACAGGGCCAATCAGCCCCAGCATTTT. Translation gives CASRHDRANQPQHF.

The rearrangement uses TRBV9 and TRBJ2-3; D not certain. From germline, CDR1 is SGDLS and CDR2 YYNGEE. V shed 4 bases and J shed 4 bases, with 16 bases lying between them. The CDR3 covers 15 residues. The CDR3 bases are TGTGCCAGCAGCCCATCTCCCCAGCGCGCAGATACGCAGTATTTT. This sequence encodes CASSPSPQRADTQYF.

V gene TRBV6-5 combines with J gene TRBJ2-3; possible D gene TRBD2, 6 bases. Germline V gives CDR1 MNHEY, CDR2 SVGAGI. The CDR3 loop spans 13 amino acids. Trimming removed 4 bases at V and 5 bases at J, with 10 bases between. The CDR3 DNA sequence: TGTGCCAGCAGTTGGCGGGGTGGAGATACGCAGTATTTT. This codes for CASSWRGGDTQYF.

V gene TRBV5-1 combines with J gene TRBJ2-6, with 10 bases identical to TRBD1. The V gene's germline CDR1 is SGHRS and CDR2 YFSETQ. Trimming cost V 4 bases and J 3 bases; bases outside gene matches: 4. The CDR3 loop spans 16 amino acids. This chain's CDR3 is CASSPGTGVGANVLTF. CDR3 sequence (DNA): TGCGCCAGCAGCCCCGGGACAGGGGTTGGGGCCAACGTCCTGACTTTC.

V usage is TRBV5-1 and J usage is TRBJ1-2, with 7 bases fitting TRBD1. Unmatched junction bases numbered 7, after V lost 3 bases and J lost 8 bases. The germline CDR1 and CDR2 sequences are SGHRS and YFSETQ. The CDR3 loop spans 13 amino acids. For the CDR3, the DNA is TGCGCCAGCAGCTCGGGACAGCGGCTGGGCTACACCTTC. It codes for CASSSGQRLGYTF.